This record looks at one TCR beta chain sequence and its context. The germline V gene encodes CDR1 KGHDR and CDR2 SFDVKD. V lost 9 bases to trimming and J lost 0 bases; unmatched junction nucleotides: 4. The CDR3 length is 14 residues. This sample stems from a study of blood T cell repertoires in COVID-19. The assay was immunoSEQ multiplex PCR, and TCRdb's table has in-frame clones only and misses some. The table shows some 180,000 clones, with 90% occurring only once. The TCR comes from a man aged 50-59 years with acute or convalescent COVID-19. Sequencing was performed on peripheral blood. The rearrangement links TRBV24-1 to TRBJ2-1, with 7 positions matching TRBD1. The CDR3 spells CATEGQSSYNEQFF. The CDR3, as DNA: TGTGCCACCGAGGGACAGAGCTCCTACAATGAGCAGTTCTTC.